The 20 T cell receptor beta chains listed next were all sequenced from one sample in a study of T cells in Graves' hyperthyroidism and ophthalmopathy. Researchers took RNA transcripts and amplified the TCR beta CDR3 regions from them. An initial round of RT-PCR targeting the TCR CDR3 relied on the HTBI primer set. TCRdb re-derived calls from the multiplex PCR reads in MiXCR, one entry per CDR3 protein. Of fewer than 900,000 distinct CDR3 sequences in the sample, 16% were seen once. The source material was blood. The receptors derive from a man aged 18 to 35 with Graves' hyperthyroidism.

This chain links TRBV20-1 with TRBJ1-4; the D is unclear. CDR1 and CDR2 from the germline V gene are DFQATT and SNEGSKA (reference sequence). The CDR3 loop spans 12 amino acids. CDR3 sequence reads: CSWRTSNEKLFF. As DNA, the CDR3 is TGCAGCTGGCGGACCTCTAATGAAAAACTGTTTTTT.

This clonotype has at least ten counts. The rearrangement joins TRBV28 to TRBJ2-3, with D possibly TRBD2 on 6 matching bases. The length of the CDR3 is 15 residues. CDR1 and CDR2 from the germline V gene are MDHEN and SYDVKM. V lost 7 bases and J 6 bases, leaving 20 bases between the germline ends. The CDR3 here is CASNRLARLRDTQYF. Here the CDR3 DNA reads TGTGCCAGCAACAGGCTAGCGAGACTAAGGGATACGCAGTATTTT. The complete variable domain, with remaining parts taken from reference TRBV28 and TRBJ2-3, reads DVKVTQSSRYLVKRTGEKVFLECVQDMDHENMFWYRQDPGLGLRLIYFSYDVKMKEKGDIPEGYSVSREKKERFSLILESASTNQTSMYLCASNRLARLRDTQYFGPGTRLTVL.

This sequence joins TRBV7-2 and TRBJ2-7; no reliable D call. The CDR3 loop spans 14 amino acids. V was clipped by 0 bases and J by 2 bases, with 8 bases between them. CDR1 and CDR2 (germline): SGHTA, FQGNSA. In DNA, the CDR3 is TGTGCCAGCAGCTTAGCGGGGATTCCCTACGAGCAGTACTTC. It specifies CASSLAGIPYEQYF.

V and J are TRBV16 and TRBJ2-1; tentative D call: TRBD2 (6 bases). From germline, CDR1 is KGHSY and CDR2 FQNENV. The CDR3 is made up of 15 amino acids. V was shortened by 2 bases and J by 7 bases, with 15 bases between the two germline ends. CDR3 sequence reads: CASSQGGLGWNEQFF. CDR3 bases: TGTGCCAGCAGCCAAGGGGGACTTGGTTGGAATGAGCAGTTCTTC.

This clonotype was counted ten times or more. The chain is built from TRBV10-3 and TRBJ2-7; no clear D gene. CDR1 ENHRY and CDR2 SYGVKD come from the germline V gene. Trimming left V 0 bases short and J 2 bases short, with 8 bases between. The CDR3 covers 14 residues. The CDR3 is CAISESDGTYEQYF. Written as DNA, the CDR3 is TGTGCCATCAGTGAGTCCGACGGAACCTACGAGCAGTACTTC.

This clonotype was seen only a few times. The chain carries TRBV4-1 and TRBJ2-7, with TRBD1 matching 12 bases. The V gene end was trimmed by 2 bases and the J gene end by 4 bases; junction bases not matched to a gene: 6. This CDR3 spans 16 amino acids. Germline CDR1 MGHRA, CDR2 YSYEKL. The CDR3 region has the DNA TGCGCCAGCAGCCAATTCGGGACAGGGGGCAGGTACGAGCAGTACTTC. It codes for CASSQFGTGGRYEQYF.

This chain uses TRBV25-1 with TRBJ2-1; 7 bases match TRBD2. The CDR3 is 15 residues long. Germline V lookup: CDR1 MGHDK, CDR2 SYGVNS. V was pared by 8 bases and J by 9 bases, with 16 bases of the junction left unmatched. CDR3 amino acids: CASDGAGTIYREQFF. The CDR3 DNA reads as TGTGCCAGCGACGGAGCGGGAACCATTTATCGTGAGCAGTTCTTC.

This clonotype was seen at least ten times. The chain employs TRBV28 and TRBJ2-7, with 8 positions matching TRBD2. The CDR3 is 14 amino acids. With 6 bases clipped from V and 8 bases from J, the junction kept 12 bases outside the gene matches. Germline V CDR1 and CDR2: MDHEN, SYDVKM. The CDR3 DNA is TGTGCCAGCAGGCCCCGGGCGGGAGGAGGGCAGCAGTACTTC. This translates into CASRPRAGGGQQYF.

The chain recombines TRBV3-1 with TRBJ2-5, with TRBD2 matching over 9 bases. Trimming cost V 7 bases and J 5 bases; bases outside gene matches: 11. CDR1 and CDR2 from the germline V gene are LGHDT and YNNKEL (reference sequence). There are 15 residues in the CDR3. The CDR3 loop reads CASMSGGRARETQYF. The CDR3 coding sequence is TGTGCCAGCATGTCTGGCGGGAGGGCCCGGGAGACCCAGTACTTC.

This clonotype was seen ten or more times. This chain links TRBV5-1 with TRBJ2-1; no clear D gene. Trimming left V 1 base short and J 4 bases short, with 9 bases between. The CDR3 loop spans 14 amino acids. Germline CDR1 and CDR2: SGHRS and YFSETQ. CDR3 sequence: CASSLYASYNEQFF. For the CDR3, the DNA is TGCGCCAGCAGCTTGTACGCTAGTTACAATGAGCAGTTCTTC.

This clonotype has ten or more counts. The chain combines TRBV7-2 with TRBJ2-7; 12 bases match TRBD2. CDR3 length: 15 residues. Per germline, CDR1 SGHTA and CDR2 FQGNSA. Unmatched junction bases numbered 5, after V lost 5 bases and J lost 3 bases. The CDR3 DNA sequence: TGTGCCAGCAGCACCGCACTAGCGGGAGGCTACGAGCAGTACTTC. Translation: CASSTALAGGYEQYF. Full variable domain (outside the CDR3, taken from reference TRBV7-2 and TRBJ2-7): GAGVSQSPSNKVTEKGKDVELRCDPISGHTALYWYRQSLGQGLEFLIYFQGNSAPDKSGLPSDRFSAERTGGSVSTLTIQRTQQEDSAVYLCASSTALAGGYEQYFGPGTRLTVT.

This chain links TRBV11-3 with TRBJ2-3, with D hard to call. The ends were cut back, 5 bases at V and 2 bases at J, with 14 bases in the middle. Per germline, CDR1 SGHNT and CDR2 YENEEA. The CDR3 runs to 15 residues. CDR3 nucleotide sequence: TGTGCCAGCAGCCCGCGCGCCTCTTACACAGATACGCAGTATTTT. Translation: CASSPRASYTDTQYF.

This clonotype was recorded at least ten times. The chain recombines TRBV6-2 or TRBV6-3 with TRBJ1-1; possible D gene TRBD1, 6 bases. Germline CDR1 and CDR2: MNHEY and SVGEGT. The germline V and J ends were trimmed by 7 bases and 5 bases, with 14 bases remaining between them. The length of the CDR3 is 13 residues. CDR3 nucleotides: TGTGCCAGCAACAAACCCGGACAGACTGAAGCTTTCTTT. As protein: CASNKPGQTEAFF.

This clonotype appeared many times. This chain connects TRBV30 to TRBJ2-1; 7 positions match TRBD1. Looked up from germline, CDR1 is GTSNPN and CDR2 is SVGIG (reference sequence). With V trimmed by 0 bases and J by 1 base, 3 bases remained unmatched. The CDR3 consists of 15 residues. CDR3: CAWSVRRGSYNEQFF. CDR3 sequence (DNA): TGTGCCTGGAGTGTACGCAGGGGGTCCTACAATGAGCAGTTCTTC. The full variable domain, rest sourced from reference TRBV30 and TRBJ2-1, is SQTIHQWPATLVQPVGSPLSLECTVEGTSNPNLYWYRQAAGRGLQLLFYSVGIGQISSEVPQNLSASRPQDRQFILSSKKLLLSDSGFYLCAWSVRRGSYNEQFFGPGTRLTVL.

This clonotype was found many times. The V gene is TRBV24-1, the J gene TRBJ2-7; 9 nucleotides agree with TRBD2. CDR3 length equals 18 residues. CDR1 and CDR2 from the germline V gene are KGHDR and SFDVKD. V was pared by 3 bases and J by 2 bases, with 13 bases of the junction left unmatched. CDR3 DNA sequence: TGTGCCACCAGTGATCCCCGAAAAGCTAGCGGGGCCCCCTACGAGCAGTACTTC. Its protein product is CATSDPRKASGAPYEQYF.

This clonotype was recorded a few times. V gene TRBV12-3 or TRBV12-4 combines with J gene TRBJ2-6, with D unclear. This CDR3 has 18 residues. The V gene lost 2 bases and the J gene lost 0 bases, with 14 bases spanning the gap. CDR3 DNA: TGTGCCAGCAGTTTAACCGGGTCTGGAAGCTCTGGGGCCAACGTCCTGACTTTC. It encodes CASSLTGSGSSGANVLTF.

The gene calls are TRBV18 and TRBJ2-2; D uncertain. The V end lost 4 bases, the J end lost 5 bases, and 8 bases lay between the germline ends. The CDR3 totals 13 residues. Germline CDR1 and CDR2: KGHSH and LQKENI. The CDR3 DNA reads as TGTGCCAGCTCACTCACAGCGACCGGGGAGCTGTTTTTT. Amino acid sequence: CASSLTATGELFF.

The sample holds a few counts of this clonotype. The chain combines TRBV28 with TRBJ2-3; 12 bases are shared with TRBD2. CDR1 and CDR2 (germline): MDHEN, SYDVKM. This CDR3 region has 15 residues. The junction had 7 bases not matched to a gene; V was cut back by 7 bases and J by 5 bases. CDR3 sequence reads: CASIPGLAGGDTQYF. CDR3 coding DNA: TGTGCCAGCATTCCGGGACTAGCGGGCGGAGATACGCAGTATTTT.

This chain connects TRBV2 to TRBJ2-2; the match to TRBD1 covers 9 bases. Per the germline V gene, CDR1 is SNHLY and CDR2 is FYNNEI. V dropped 10 bases and J dropped 4; count of bases not matched to a gene: 4. This CDR3 is built from 13 residues. The CDR3 loop reads CAIQGAITGELFF. The CDR3 DNA sequence: TGTGCCATACAGGGGGCTATCACCGGGGAGCTGTTTTTT.

This clonotype was found many times. This sequence joins TRBV5-1 and TRBJ2-1; 10 bases line up with TRBD2. J was trimmed by 0 bases and V by 4 bases; bases with no gene match: 4. Germline CDR1 SGHRS, CDR2 YFSETQ. There are 16 residues in the CDR3. The CDR3 spells CASSTSGEPSYNEQFF. In DNA form, the CDR3 reads TGCGCCAGCAGCACTAGCGGGGAACCCTCCTACAATGAGCAGTTCTTC. The whole variable domain, filled in from reference TRBV5-1 and TRBJ2-1, reads KAGVTQTPRYLIKTRGQQVTLSCSPISGHRSVSWYQQTPGQGLQFLFEYFSETQRNKGNFPGRFSGRQFSNSRSEMNVSTLELGDSALYLCASSTSGEPSYNEQFFGPGTRLTVL.